This section outlines one T cell receptor (beta chain) sequence together with its context. Separate from the approximately 700-subject first cohort was the approximately 120-subject validation cohort, to which the donors belonged. The CDR3 has 14 residues. J gave up 7 bases and V 4 bases, and 4 bases lay outside the gene matches. Germline lookup yields CDR1 LNHDA and CDR2 SQIVND (reference sequence). Assay: immunoSEQ multiplex PCR; the TCRdb copy retains only in-frame clones and omits some. The data show about 64,000 clones, roughly nine tenths seen once. This record comes from a study of cytomegalovirus exposure and HLA in healthy donors.

V and J are TRBV19 and TRBJ1-5; TRBD1 aligns across 10 bases. Sequencing was carried out using PBMCs. The clonotype was recovered from a woman aged 18-35 years in good health and CMV-seronegative. The CDR3 spells CASSTGTGVQPQHF. The CDR3, as DNA: TGTGCCAGTAGTACCGGGACAGGGGTACAGCCCCAGCATTTT.